The source of this T cell receptor (beta chain) is a study of blood T cells in healthy people across ages. A second about 7 to 11 cycle PCR used barcoded and J-beta primers. A template-switch adaptor that had 12 random nucleotides put a tag on each cDNA molecule. MiXCR was run by TCRdb on the 5' RACE reads, yielding one entry per CDR3 protein. This sample has 730,000 or so distinct CDR3 sequences, with 40% to 45% found just once. RNA extraction gave at least 6 micrograms of total RNA per sample. Study-wide findings and caveats: Observed TCR beta diversity per million T cells went down as age went up. This fall followed a roughly linear course with age.

Worth noting for this clonotype: Its cognate antigen is unknown.

This CDR3 spans 16 amino acids. Germline loops: CDR1 SGHDN, CDR2 FVKESK. V dropped 4 bases and J dropped 5 bases, with 17 bases sitting between them. The receptor comes from a man older than 75 in good health. The sequenced material came from blood. V and J are TRBV14 and TRBJ2-2; D not resolved. CDR3: CASSRHPDMATGELFF. CDR3 DNA: TGTGCCAGCAGCCGACACCCCGACATGGCTACCGGGGAGCTGTTTTTT.